A single T cell receptor beta chain is shown here with its context. Its antigen is not known. These data belong to a study of cytomegalovirus exposure and HLA in healthy donors. Across the study: In a later analysis, it was reported that the 110 or so validation repertoires had been produced on the same platform as the roughly 700 repertoires belonging to the first cohort.

V was pared by 4 bases and J by 4 bases, with 14 bases between. CDR3 length: 15 amino acids. Per the germline V gene, CDR1 is ENHRY and CDR2 is SYGVKD. Profiled with immunoSEQ multiplex PCR; TCRdb holds only in-frame clones, not every one. Seen here are 150,000 to 200,000 clones, 86% observed once, and the top ten hold 2% to 3%. Notes on the study in general: Specificity for CMV antigens was confirmed in vitro for a few of the CMV-associated chains. The listing of some 170 TCR beta chains classed them as cytomegalovirus-associated.

The TCR was taken from a young man in good health and CMV-seropositive. The chain is built from TRBV10-3 and TRBJ2-1; D is perhaps TRBD1 (6 bases). Sequenced: PBMCs. The CDR3 nucleotides read TGTGCCATCAGTGTCCGGGACAAGCCATACAATGAGCAGTTCTTC. As protein: CAISVRDKPYNEQFF.